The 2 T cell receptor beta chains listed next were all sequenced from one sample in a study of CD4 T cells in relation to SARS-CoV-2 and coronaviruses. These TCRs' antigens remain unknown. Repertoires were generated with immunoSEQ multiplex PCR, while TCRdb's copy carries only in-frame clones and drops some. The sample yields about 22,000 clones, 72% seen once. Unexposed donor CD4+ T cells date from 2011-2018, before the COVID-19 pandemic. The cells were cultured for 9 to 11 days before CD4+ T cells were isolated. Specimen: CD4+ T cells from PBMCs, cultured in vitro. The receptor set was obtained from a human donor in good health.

CDR3 amino acids: CASSRDRGTNEKLFF. Written as DNA, the CDR3 is TGTGCCAGCAGTCGGGACAGAGGCACTAATGAAAAACTGTTTTTT. This chain connects TRBV5-6 to TRBJ1-4; 7 bases are a match to TRBD1. This CDR3 has 15 amino acids. Germline V lookup: CDR1 SGHDT, CDR2 YYEEEE. Trimming took 5 bases from V and 2 from J; bases not matched to a gene: 6.

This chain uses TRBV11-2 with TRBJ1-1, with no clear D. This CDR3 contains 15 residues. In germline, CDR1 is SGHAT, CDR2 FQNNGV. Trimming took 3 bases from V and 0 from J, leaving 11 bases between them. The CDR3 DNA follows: TGTGCCAGCAGCTTGGAGTTGGCTATGAACACTGAAGCTTTCTTT. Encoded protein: CASSLELAMNTEAFF.